This is a list of T cell receptor beta chains from one sample in a study of T-cell reconstitution after alpha-beta-depleted transplantation in children. TCRdb recomputed calls from the PCR reads with MiXCR, one row per CDR3 protein. The sample records some 200,000 distinct CDR3 sequences, 8.5% to 10% being singletons. Material: PBMCs from the stem cell graft donor, obtained from the stem cell graft. These receptors were taken from a human donor who donated a stem cell graft to a child with acute lymphoblastic leukemia. The CDR3 runs from the conserved cysteine through the conserved F or W. D genes are given only for firm matches. Some rows mark clone size as missing; the rest say once, few, many or name a class of expanded clone.

abundance | d_gene | j_gene | v_gene | CDR3aa | CDR3nt
many | - | TRBJ2-5 | TRBV10-2 | CASSGEVSGSTQYF | TGCGCCAGCAGTGGAGAGGTTAGCGGATCGACCCAGTACTTC
- | TRBD1 | TRBJ2-3 | TRBV5-1 | CASSRTGRDTQYF | TGCGCCAGCAGCCGGACAGGACGGGATACGCAGTATTTT
few | TRBD2 | TRBJ2-3 | TRBV5-1 | CASSPGLAGGVGDTDTQYF | TGCGCCAGCAGCCCGGGACTAGCGGGGGGAGTTGGTGATACAGATACGCAGTATTTT
- | TRBD2 | TRBJ2-7 | TRBV5-1 | CASSGGDGPYEQYF | TGCGCCAGCAGCGGGGGGGACGGTCCCTACGAGCAGTACTTC
many | - | TRBJ2-1 | TRBV5-1 | CASSLAPLQSYNEQFF | TGCGCCAGCAGCTTGGCTCCACTGCAGTCCTACAATGAGCAGTTCTTC
few | - | TRBJ1-5 | TRBV6-5 | CASSYSWVSNQPQHF | TGTGCCAGCAGTTACTCTTGGGTGAGCAATCAGCCCCAGCATTTT
few | - | TRBJ2-2 | TRBV19 | CASMGILGGMNTGELFF | TGTGCCAGTATGGGAATCTTAGGGGGTATGAACACCGGGGAGCTGTTTTTT
many | TRBD2 | TRBJ2-1 | TRBV20-1 | CSARLVGGGNEQFF | TGCAGTGCTCGCCTGGTCGGGGGGGGCAATGAGCAGTTCTTC
few | TRBD2 | TRBJ2-5 | TRBV5-5 | CASSPGGGGARETQYF | TGTGCCAGCAGCCCGGGGGGCGGGGGGGCCAGGGAGACCCAGTACTTC
- | - | TRBJ2-7 | TRBV5-1 | CASIFYGGEYEQYF | TGCGCCAGCATCTTTTATGGCGGGGAGTACGAGCAGTACTTC
few | - | TRBJ1-1 | TRBV12-3/TRBV12-4 | CASSPEQGRNTEAFF | TGTGCCAGCAGCCCAGAACAGGGCCGGAACACTGAAGCTTTCTTT
- | - | TRBJ1-5 | TRBV18 | CASSTTGPNQPQHF | TGTGCCAGCTCAACAACAGGACCAAATCAGCCCCAGCATTTT
many | TRBD1 | TRBJ2-1 | TRBV5-1 | CASSSGQVWDNEQFF | TGCGCCAGCAGCTCTGGACAGGTCTGGGACAATGAGCAGTTCTTC
- | - | TRBJ2-3 | TRBV20-1 | CSAHTTTDTQYF | TGCAGTGCTCACACTACCACAGATACGCAGTATTTT
- | - | TRBJ1-1 | TRBV12-3/TRBV12-4 | CASSYLQGETEAFF | TGTGCCAGCAGTTACCTCCAGGGAGAGACTGAAGCTTTCTTT
few | - | TRBJ1-5 | TRBV6-1 | CASSGLRDGINQPQHF | TGTGCCAGCAGTGGACTCCGGGACGGAATCAATCAGCCCCAGCATTTT
many | TRBD1 | TRBJ2-7 | TRBV5-1 | CASSSIDRGYEQYF | TGCGCCAGCAGCTCCATCGACAGGGGTTACGAGCAGTACTTC
- | - | TRBJ2-2 | TRBV10-3 | CAISLGTQHTGELFF | TGTGCCATCAGTCTAGGGACCCAACACACCGGGGAGCTGTTTTTT
many | - | TRBJ2-3 | TRBV25-1 | CASSEAATDTQYF | TGTGCCAGCAGTGAGGCAGCCACAGATACGCAGTATTTT